Sequencing of this T cell receptor (beta chain) was carried out in a study of regulatory T cells in long-lasting Graves disease. Documented time point: persistent/refractory GD, antithyroid drugs over 5 years with positive TRAb. TCR sequences were obtained from RNA taken from PBMCs. Investigators report Graves' disease was diagnosed under American Thyroid Association guidelines. Enrollment of patients was through an endocrinology department in Xi'an, China. Tubes containing EDTA received nine milliliters of drawn peripheral blood. Building the TCR beta libraries relied on iRepertoire HTBI primers, and CDR3 regions underwent Arm-PCR. In TCRdb, the multiplex PCR reads were re-called with MiXCR into one record per CDR3 protein. The table records 450,000 or so distinct CDR3 sequences, 20% to 25% of them present only once. With regard to this clonotype: Being one base from a much bigger clone, this may be a read error.

The germline gives CDR1 MDHEN, CDR2 SYDVKM. The CDR3 totals 13 residues. The chain recombines TRBV28 with TRBJ1-1, with a tentative D call TRBD1 (5 bases). The sequence was collected from a female donor with Graves disease. This material consisted of peripheral blood mononuclear cells (PBMCs), taken when the disease was refractory, from a patient treated with antithyroid drugs. CDR3 coding DNA: TGTGCCAGCGGTTTAGACAGATCCACTGAAGCTTTCTTT. It specifies CASGLDRSTEAFF.